The rows below give T cell receptor beta chains drawn from one sample of a study of CD8 T cells in ankylosing spondylitis. TCRdb passed the 5' RACE reads through MiXCR, listing each CDR3 protein once. The sample has roughly 150,000 distinct CDR3 sequences, 25% to 35% seen once. Sequencing input: synovial fluid, either unsorted or a sorted T cell fraction (not recorded which). Receptor source: a male donor with ankylosing spondylitis. Each CDR3 is given with its conserved first and last residue. D genes are given only for firm matches. Only part of the rows carry a size: once, few, many, or a class if the clone is expanded.

TRBV28	few	NA	TRBJ1-1	CATIDRANTEAFF	TGTGCCACCATAGACCGGGCGAACACTGAAGCTTTCTTT
TRBV20-1	once	TRBD2	TRBJ2-5	CSASSSGGEETQYF	TGCAGTGCTAGTTCTAGCGGGGGGGAAGAGACCCAGTACTTC
TRBV20-1	NA	TRBD1	TRBJ1-1	CSARGTVGRDTEAFF	TGCAGTGCTAGGGGGACAGTCGGCAGGGACACTGAAGCTTTCTTT
TRBV28	many	TRBD2	TRBJ2-7	CASTPVPGLALGGEQYF	TGTGCCAGCACTCCAGTACCGGGACTAGCTTTAGGAGGCGAGCAGTACTTC
TRBV12-3/TRBV12-4	NA	TRBD1	TRBJ1-2	CASSGTGSGYGYTF	TGTGCCAGCAGTGGGACAGGTTCGGGGTATGGCTACACCTTC
TRBV12-3/TRBV12-4	NA	TRBD1	TRBJ1-2	CASTLGTGRRLGYTF	TGTGCCAGCACCCTCGGGACAGGGAGGCGCCTAGGCTACACCTTC
TRBV20-1	many	NA	TRBJ1-1	CSAREGNTEAFF	TGCAGTGCTAGAGAGGGAAACACTGAAGCTTTCTTT
TRBV11-2	few	TRBD2	TRBJ2-5	CASSLEGLAGMEETQYF	TGTGCCAGCAGCTTAGAGGGACTAGCGGGGATGGAAGAGACCCAGTACTTC
TRBV5-1	NA	NA	TRBJ2-5	CASRGPSGETQYF	TGCGCCAGCAGAGGACCTTCAGGGGAGACCCAGTACTTC
TRBV6-1	NA	NA	TRBJ1-2	CASRPQRNYGYTF	TGTGCCAGCAGGCCACAGCGGAACTATGGCTACACCTTC
TRBV23-1	NA	TRBD1	TRBJ1-5	CASGPRFTGVGNQPQHF	TGCGCCAGCGGCCCTAGATTCACAGGGGTCGGGAATCAGCCCCAGCATTTT
TRBV12-3/TRBV12-4	NA	NA	TRBJ2-1	CASTIWGLDNEQFF	TGTGCCAGCACTATATGGGGCCTAGACAATGAGCAGTTCTTC
TRBV5-1	NA	NA	TRBJ2-7	CASSLEGIGSSYEQYF	TGCGCCAGCAGCTTGGAGGGTATTGGGTCTTCCTACGAGCAGTACTTC
TRBV20-1	many	TRBD2	TRBJ2-1	CSARDARAGGYNEQFF	TGCAGTGCTAGAGATGCAAGAGCGGGGGGCTACAATGAGCAGTTCTTC
TRBV20-1	NA	TRBD2	TRBJ2-1	CSASMGGNEQFF	TGCAGTGCTAGTATGGGGGGGAATGAGCAGTTCTTC
TRBV5-6	NA	TRBD2	TRBJ2-1	CASSLAGVAGGPYNEQFF	TGTGCCAGCAGCTTGGCCGGGGTAGCGGGAGGACCATACAATGAGCAGTTCTTC
TRBV4-2	NA	NA	TRBJ2-2	CASSQVRGSGELFF	TGTGCCAGCAGCCAAGTTCGGGGGAGCGGGGAGCTGTTTTTT
TRBV20-1	few	NA	TRBJ1-1	CSAGGGAFAEAFF	TGCAGTGCCGGTGGTGGGGCGTTCGCTGAAGCTTTCTTT
TRBV6-1	NA	NA	TRBJ2-7	CASSPEPGSSYEQYF	TGTGCCAGCAGTCCGGAGCCGGGCTCGTCCTACGAGCAGTACTTC
TRBV4-1	NA	NA	TRBJ2-3	CASSQDPPWITPGDTQYF	TGCGCCAGCAGCCAAGATCCTCCGTGGATCACCCCCGGAGATACGCAGTATTTT
TRBV6-5	NA	TRBD1	TRBJ1-6	CASSTSLGTVYSPLHF	TGTGCCAGCAGTACTTCCCTGGGGACAGTATATTCACCCCTCCACTTT
TRBV20-1	few	NA	TRBJ2-3	CGAAPRTDTQYF	TGTGGGGCCGCACCCCGCACAGATACGCAGTATTTT
TRBV7-2	many	TRBD2	TRBJ2-2	CASSRGGASNTGELFF	TGTGCCAGCAGCCGGGGGGGGGCTTCCAACACCGGGGAGCTGTTTTTT
TRBV9	many	TRBD2	TRBJ2-3	CASSGRLAGGFAPSTDTQYF	TGTGCCAGCAGCGGACGACTAGCGGGGGGGTTCGCACCTAGCACAGATACGCAGTATTTT
TRBV25-1	NA	NA	TRBJ1-1	CASSEGGRGRNTEAFF	TGTGCCAGCAGTGAAGGTGGTAGAGGCAGGAACACTGAAGCTTTCTTT
TRBV6-1	NA	TRBD2	TRBJ2-6	CASSPGGAGANVLTF	TGTGCCAGCAGTCCGGGGGGTGCTGGGGCCAACGTCCTGACTTTC
TRBV7-2	few	TRBD2	TRBJ2-5	CASSPGGSAETQYF	TGTGCCAGCAGCCCGGGGGGATCGGCAGAGACCCAGTACTTC
TRBV5-1	many	NA	TRBJ1-5	CASSPATGRGNQPQHF	TGCGCCAGCAGCCCCGCTACAGGGAGAGGCAATCAGCCCCAGCATTTT
TRBV29-1	few	TRBD1	TRBJ1-2	CSVEDEKTGGRGYTF	TGCAGCGTTGAAGATGAAAAAACAGGGGGTAGAGGCTACACCTTC
TRBV12-3/TRBV12-4	few	NA	TRBJ1-2	CASSTSSQGSYGYTF	TGTGCCAGTTCTACCTCCTCACAGGGTAGCTATGGCTACACCTTC
TRBV27	NA	NA	TRBJ2-5	CASTPRGSTGETQYF	TGTGCCAGCACTCCCCGGGGCTCAACTGGGGAGACCCAGTACTTC
TRBV4-1	NA	TRBD2	TRBJ2-5	CASSQPTSGKGETQYF	TGCGCCAGCAGCCAGCCAACTAGCGGGAAGGGGGAGACCCAGTACTTC
TRBV12-3/TRBV12-4	NA	NA	TRBJ2-3	CASSWGRGAIRTDTQYF	TGTGCCAGCAGTTGGGGACGCGGGGCCATCCGCACAGATACGCAGTATTTT
TRBV3-1	NA	TRBD1	TRBJ2-3	CASSQATGGRTDTQYF	TGTGCCAGCAGCCAAGCGACAGGGGGCCGGACAGATACGCAGTATTTT
TRBV7-2	NA	NA	TRBJ1-1	CASSRQAGSGTEAFF	TGTGCCAGCAGCCGTCAGGCCGGGTCGGGCACTGAAGCTTTCTTT
TRBV21-1	few	NA	TRBJ1-2	CASRTGPYGYTF	TGTGCCAGCCGGACAGGGCCGTATGGCTACACCTTC
TRBV5-1	NA	NA	TRBJ2-1	CASSLGAGSSYNEQFF	TGCGCCAGCAGCTTGGGAGCAGGAAGCTCCTACAATGAGCAGTTCTTC
TRBV20-1	NA	TRBD1	TRBJ1-4	CSAGDRVTEKLFF	TGCAGTGCTGGGGACAGGGTGACTGAAAAACTGTTTTTT
TRBV10-1	NA	NA	TRBJ1-1	CASSPRRGNTEAFF	TGCGCCAGTTCGCCCCGACGAGGGAACACTGAAGCTTTCTTT
TRBV2	NA	NA	TRBJ1-1	CASSGRTALNTEAFF	TGTGCCAGCAGTGGCCGGACAGCGCTGAACACTGAAGCTTTCTTT
TRBV7-9	NA	TRBD2	TRBJ2-5	CASSSTSGGFQETQYF	TGTGCCAGCAGCTCGACTAGCGGGGGCTTCCAAGAGACCCAGTACTTC
TRBV27	many	NA	TRBJ1-2	CASSPDRNYGYTF	TGTGCCAGCAGCCCAGACAGGAACTATGGCTACACCTTC
TRBV7-2	NA	NA	TRBJ1-2	CASSPGVQAGYTF	TGTGCCAGCAGCCCGGGAGTTCAGGCTGGCTACACCTTC
TRBV7-7	few	NA	TRBJ2-5	CASSWGGPETQYF	TGTGCTAGCAGCTGGGGGGGCCCCGAGACCCAGTACTTC
TRBV20-1	NA	TRBD2	TRBJ2-1	CSASLNSGGANEQFF	TGCAGTGCTTCCCTTAATAGCGGGGGGGCCAATGAGCAGTTCTTC
TRBV28	NA	NA	TRBJ1-4	CASSQPTVNEKLFF	TGTGCCAGCAGTCAGCCGACAGTTAATGAAAAACTGTTTTTT
TRBV7-3	once	NA	TRBJ2-1	CASSLDPGVGEQFF	TGTGCCAGCAGCTTAGATCCGGGGGTCGGTGAGCAGTTCTTC
TRBV4-1	NA	NA	TRBJ1-4	CASSQDGRREEKLFF	TGCGCCAGCAGCCAAGATGGGCGGAGGGAAGAAAAACTGTTTTTT
TRBV7-9	few	NA	TRBJ1-1	CASSETGTEAFF	TGTGCCAGCAGCGAGACGGGCACTGAAGCTTTCTTT
TRBV6-5	many	TRBD2	TRBJ2-3	CASSYMAGGPTDTQYF	TGTGCCAGCAGTTACATGGCGGGAGGGCCCACAGATACGCAGTATTTT
TRBV12-3/TRBV12-4	NA	NA	TRBJ2-5	CASSPRRGTGETQYF	TGTGCCAGCAGTCCTCGAAGGGGGACGGGAGAGACCCAGTACTTC
TRBV27	NA	TRBD1	TRBJ1-1	CATIRGDREGTEAFF	TGTGCCACCATACGGGGCGACAGGGAGGGCACTGAAGCTTTCTTT
TRBV5-5	NA	NA	TRBJ2-3	CASSLRTVSTDTQYF	TGTGCCAGCAGCTTGAGGACCGTAAGCACAGATACGCAGTATTTT
TRBV29-1	NA	NA	TRBJ2-5	CSVEYVVGETQYF	TGCAGCGTTGAATATGTTGTCGGAGAGACCCAGTACTTC
TRBV12-3/TRBV12-4	NA	NA	TRBJ1-3	CASKSGGVAGNTIYF	TGTGCCAGCAAGAGCGGCGGGGTTGCTGGAAACACCATATATTTT
TRBV30	NA	TRBD1	TRBJ2-7	CAWSEPGQGHF	TGTGCCTGGAGCGAACCGGGACAGGGACACTTC
TRBV20-1	NA	NA	TRBJ1-5	CSARKGGGDNQPQHF	TGCAGTGCCCGAAAAGGAGGGGGGGACAATCAGCCCCAGCATTTT